This T cell receptor (beta chain) was observed in a study of CD4+ T cells in melanoma. Findings of the study overall: In melanoma, neoantigen-specific CD4+ T cells reportedly differed in differentiation state. A reported correlation linked neoantigen-specific CD4+ T cells to CD8+, macrophage and B cell function.

Judged by abundance, this clone is medium-sized (0.01 to 0.1%). Its antigen remains unidentified. Assay: immunoSEQ multiplex PCR; the TCRdb copy retains only in-frame clones and omits some. In the table there are about 6,700 clones, about 71% of which are singletons. The V gene end was trimmed by 6 bases and the J gene end by 7 bases; junction bases not matched to a gene: 8. Germline-derived CDR1 and CDR2 are SNHLY and FYNNEI. The CDR3 extends over 15 amino acids. The sample taken for sequencing was cells from a culture (not recorded whether cultured in vitro). This chain links TRBV2 with TRBJ2-1, with 11 positions matching TRBD2. This clonotype was obtained from a human donor with melanoma. CDR3 nucleotide sequence: TGTGCCAGCAGCTATAGCGGGGGGGATTGGAATGAGCAGTTCTTC. Its protein product is CASSYSGGDWNEQFF.